The present entry profiles one T cell receptor beta chain with its context. The clone's antigen remains unknown. Base quality data are lacking; no much larger clone is found one base away. This sample is drawn from a study of technical replicates of blood from a few donors (TCRdb year 2017). There are 11 amino acids in the CDR3, from cysteine to phenylalanine inclusive. Kept here is only the CDR3 DNA, which spans 33 bases and is read in frame from base 1. V drops 5 bases and J drops 10 bases, leaving 9 bases in between. The germline V gene (reference sequence) yields LNHNV for CDR1 and YYDKDF for CDR2. The library was prepared using the immunoSEQ multiplex PCR assay. TCRdb limited this immuneACCESS table to in-frame rearrangements with V and J called. A share of clones is missing; checked studies link under half to unresolved V genes, and the rest is unexplained. This sample lists fewer than 90,000 clones; 70% to 90% were detected once. Of the sample, 0.35% to 0.5% is held by the ten largest clones.

This chain joins TRBV15 to TRBJ1-5; there is no confident call for the D gene. This TCR was sampled from a human donor in good health. What was sequenced was T cells isolated from PBMCs. The CDR3 reads as follows: CATSAEGPQHF. The DNA is as follows: TGTGCCACCAGCGCAGAGGGCCCCCAGCATTTT.